The clone carrying this TCR beta chain appeared once. The sample belongs to a study of T cell responses to AZD1222 COVID-19 vaccine. The repertoire was sequenced with immunoSEQ multiplex PCR; TCRdb's copy has only in-frame clones and lacks some. The sample carries some 120,000 clones, about 90% recorded once. Germline CDR1 is SGHRS and CDR2 is YFSETQ. Unmatched junction bases numbered 6, after V lost 4 bases and J lost 0 bases. The CDR3 covers 18 residues. This sample comprised peripheral blood, obtained on day 0 of AZD1222 vaccination. This clonotype originated in an adult in good health. This chain connects TRBV5-1 to TRBJ2-2, with 13 bases identical to TRBD2. CDR3 coding DNA: TGCGCCAGCAGCCTCCCACTAGCGGGAGGGCCGAACACCGGGGAGCTGTTTTTT. Protein: CASSLPLAGGPNTGELFF.